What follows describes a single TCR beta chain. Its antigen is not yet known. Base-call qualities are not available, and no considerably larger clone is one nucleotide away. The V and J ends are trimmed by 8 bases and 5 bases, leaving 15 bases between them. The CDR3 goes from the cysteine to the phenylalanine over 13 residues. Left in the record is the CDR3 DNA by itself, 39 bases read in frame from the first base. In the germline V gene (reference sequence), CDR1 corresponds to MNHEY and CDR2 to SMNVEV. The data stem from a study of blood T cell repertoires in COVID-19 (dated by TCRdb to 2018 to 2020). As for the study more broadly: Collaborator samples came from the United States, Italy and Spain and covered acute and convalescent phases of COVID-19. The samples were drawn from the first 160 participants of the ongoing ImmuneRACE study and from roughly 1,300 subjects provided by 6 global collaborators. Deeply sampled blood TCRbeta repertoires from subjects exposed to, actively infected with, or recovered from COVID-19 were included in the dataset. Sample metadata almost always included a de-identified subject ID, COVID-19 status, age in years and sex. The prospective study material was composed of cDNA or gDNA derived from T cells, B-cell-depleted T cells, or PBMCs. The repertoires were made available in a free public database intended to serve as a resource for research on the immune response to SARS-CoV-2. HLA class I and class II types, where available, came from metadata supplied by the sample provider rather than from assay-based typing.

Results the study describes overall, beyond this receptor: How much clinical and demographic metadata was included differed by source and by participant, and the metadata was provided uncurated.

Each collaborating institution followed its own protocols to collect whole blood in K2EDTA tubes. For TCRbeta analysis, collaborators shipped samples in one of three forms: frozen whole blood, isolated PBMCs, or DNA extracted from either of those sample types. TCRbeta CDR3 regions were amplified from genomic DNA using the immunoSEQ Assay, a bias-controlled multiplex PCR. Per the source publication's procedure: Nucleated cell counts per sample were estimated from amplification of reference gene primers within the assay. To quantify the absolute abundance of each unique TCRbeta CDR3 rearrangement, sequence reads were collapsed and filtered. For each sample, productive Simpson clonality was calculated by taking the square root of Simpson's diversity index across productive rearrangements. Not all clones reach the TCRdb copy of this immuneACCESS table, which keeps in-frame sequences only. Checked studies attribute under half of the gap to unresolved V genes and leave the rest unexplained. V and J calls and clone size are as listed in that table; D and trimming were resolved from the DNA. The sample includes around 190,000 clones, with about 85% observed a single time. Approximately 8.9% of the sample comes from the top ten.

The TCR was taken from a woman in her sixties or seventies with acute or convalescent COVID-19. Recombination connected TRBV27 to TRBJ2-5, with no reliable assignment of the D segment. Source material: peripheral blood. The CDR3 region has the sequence CASAPRWRETQYF. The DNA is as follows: TGTGCCAGCGCCCCCCGGTGGCGGGAGACCCAGTACTTC.